The entry that follows covers one TCR beta chain sequence. The entry originates in a study of blood T cell repertoires in COVID-19. The J segment lost 6 bases and the V segment lost 8 bases, leaving 4 bases of the junction unmatched. Germline V gene lookup returns CDR1 MDHEN and CDR2 SYDVKM. The CDR3 covers 12 residues. Only in-frame clones appear in the TCRdb table, and some are missing; sequencing was by immunoSEQ multiplex PCR. This sample has 120,000 or so clones, with 88% found just once. Sequenced input: peripheral blood. This receptor was obtained from a woman in her 50s with acute or convalescent COVID-19. The rearrangement links TRBV28 to TRBJ1-3, with 7 bases matching TRBD1. The CDR3 here is CASWDSLNTIYF. The CDR3 bases are TGTGCCAGCTGGGACAGCTTAAACACCATATATTTT.